This T cell receptor (beta chain) comes out of a study of cytomegalovirus exposure and HLA in healthy donors. The CDR3 loop spans 11 amino acids. V was pared by 5 bases and J by 3 bases, with 5 bases between. Per the germline V gene, CDR1 is SGHRS and CDR2 is YFSETQ. PCR was performed using 60 Vbeta and 13 Jbeta primers. Assay used: immunoSEQ multiplex PCR; TCRdb lists only in-frame clones, some missing. The sample has some 130,000 clones. Findings and caveats of the study: It was 150 to 200 TCR beta chains that were listed as cytomegalovirus-associated.

Concerning this clone itself: Its antigen remains unknown.

This chain links TRBV5-1 with TRBJ1-1; D not resolved. The sample was PBMCs. This receptor was obtained from a woman between 35 and 50 years old in good health and CMV-seronegative. CDR3 amino acids: CASRRDTEAFF. The CDR3, as DNA: TGCGCCAGCAGGAGGGACACTGAAGCTTTCTTT.